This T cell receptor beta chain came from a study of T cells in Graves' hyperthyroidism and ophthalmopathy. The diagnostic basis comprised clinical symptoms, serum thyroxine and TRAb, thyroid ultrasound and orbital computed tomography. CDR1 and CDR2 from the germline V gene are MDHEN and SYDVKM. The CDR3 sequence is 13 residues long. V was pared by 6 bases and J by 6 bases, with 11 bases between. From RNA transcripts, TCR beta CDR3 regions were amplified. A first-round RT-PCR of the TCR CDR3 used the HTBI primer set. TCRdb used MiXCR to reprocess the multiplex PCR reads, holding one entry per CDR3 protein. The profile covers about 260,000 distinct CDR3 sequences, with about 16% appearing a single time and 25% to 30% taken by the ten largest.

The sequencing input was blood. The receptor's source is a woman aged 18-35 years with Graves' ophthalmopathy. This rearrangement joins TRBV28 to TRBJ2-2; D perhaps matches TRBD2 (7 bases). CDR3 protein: CASRGGGPGELFF. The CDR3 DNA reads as TGTGCCAGCAGGGGGGGGGGGCCCGGGGAGCTGTTTTTT.